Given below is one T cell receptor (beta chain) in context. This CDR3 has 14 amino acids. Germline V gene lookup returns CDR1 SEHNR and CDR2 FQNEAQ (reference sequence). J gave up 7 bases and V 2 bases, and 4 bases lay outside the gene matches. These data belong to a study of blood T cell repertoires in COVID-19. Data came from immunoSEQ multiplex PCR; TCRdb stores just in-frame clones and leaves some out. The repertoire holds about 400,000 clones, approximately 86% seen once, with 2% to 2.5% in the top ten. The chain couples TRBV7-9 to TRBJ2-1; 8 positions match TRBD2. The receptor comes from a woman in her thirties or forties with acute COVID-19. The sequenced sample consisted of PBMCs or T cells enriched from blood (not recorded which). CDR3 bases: TGTGCCAGCAGCTTACCTCAGCGGGAGAATGAGCAGTTCTTC. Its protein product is CASSLPQRENEQFF.